A single T cell receptor (beta chain) is shown here with its context. The antigen is unknown. Within the sample, other DNA sequences also encode this same CDR3. The method was immunoSEQ multiplex PCR; TCRdb's version includes in-frame clones alone and lacks a portion of them. Counted here are tens of thousands of clones, around 87% occurring once; the ten biggest clones make up about 4.6%. CDR1 and CDR2 from the germline V gene are SGHDN and FVKESK. This CDR3 contains 14 residues. V was clipped by 3 bases and J by 4 bases, with 12 bases between them. This entry is derived from a study of OX40 agonist ivuxolimab in advanced cancers. Study-level background: Ivuxolimab was administered intravenously to patients at 0.01 to 10 mg/kg every 2 weeks. Patients undergoing dose escalation presented with hepatocellular carcinoma, melanoma, renal cell or head and neck cancer. Prior anti-PD-1, anti-PD-L1 or anti-CTLA-4 therapy was allowed; approximately 40% had some.

Study-level results: Relative to CD4+, CD8+ T cells held more expanded clones on average.

The specimen comprised CD4+ or CD8+ T cells sorted from blood, sampled in a trial of the OX40 agonist ivuxolimab. The TCR sequence derives from an adult with an advanced solid tumor such as melanoma, head and neck, liver or kidney cancer. The chain has TRBV14 and TRBJ1-1; D is perhaps TRBD1 (6 bases). CDR3 residues: CASSQITGRTEAFF. DNA for the CDR3: TGTGCCAGCAGCCAGATAACAGGGCGCACTGAAGCTTTCTTT.